The clone carrying this TCR beta chain was picked up many times. Its antigen remains unknown. Amplified TCR beta CDR3 regions were obtained using RNA transcripts as template. Second-round multiplex PCR came after a first-round RT-PCR that employed HTBI primers. Using its own MiXCR run on the multiplex PCR reads, TCRdb lists one record per CDR3 protein. The repertoire holds some 350,000 distinct CDR3 sequences, with approximately 18% as singletons. This entry is derived from a study of Graves' ophthalmopathy and Graves' hyperthyroidism. No progression to ophthalmopathy over 18 months defined stable hyperthyroidism. No donor had other autoimmune disease, uncontrolled infection, pregnancy or lactation. Orbital computed tomography and thyroid ultrasound, along with TRAb, serum thyroxine and clinical symptoms, underpinned diagnosis. Germline CDR1 KGHSY, CDR2 FQNENV. The CDR3 totals 14 residues. The V gene lost 0 bases and the J gene lost 1 base, with 6 bases spanning the gap.

Study results and limitations: Blood also harbored most expanded thyroid clonotypes above 0.001 frequency.

Sequences were obtained from peripheral blood. This chain connects TRBV16 to TRBJ1-1; no definite D call. The source is an adult woman with stable Graves' hyperthyroidism. CDR3 bases: TGTGCCAGCAGCCAATCCCACCAGAACACTGAAGCTTTCTTT. Amino acid sequence: CASSQSHQNTEAFF.